The 9 T cell receptor beta chains in this list originate from one sample, sequenced in a study of T cells in Graves' hyperthyroidism and ophthalmopathy. From RNA transcripts, TCR beta CDR3 regions were amplified. A set of HTBI primers served as the primers for a first-round RT-PCR of the TCR CDR3. TCRdb re-derived calls from the multiplex PCR reads in MiXCR, one entry per CDR3 protein. The sample has roughly 280,000 distinct CDR3 sequences; around 22% are singletons. Sequencing was performed on blood. The receptors stem from a man aged 30-40 years with Graves' ophthalmopathy.

This clonotype came up a few times. V and J are TRBV3-1 and TRBJ2-1; D is unresolved. CDR1 is LGHDT and CDR2 is YNNKEL in the germline V gene (reference sequence). The CDR3 has 16 residues. V was pared by 0 bases and J by 5 bases, with 14 bases between. The CDR3 reads CASSQEIALLNNEQFF. The CDR3 region has the DNA TGTGCCAGCAGCCAAGAGATAGCCCTACTTAACAATGAGCAGTTCTTC.

The chain is built from TRBV28 and TRBJ2-1, with D perhaps TRBD1 (5 bases). V was cut by 6 bases and J by 9 bases, with 18 bases left in between. Germline V gives CDR1 MDHEN, CDR2 SYDVKM. CDR3 length: 14 amino acids. The chain's CDR3 is CASRTGWGLGEQFF. DNA for the CDR3: TGTGCCAGCAGAACTGGTTGGGGCCTCGGTGAGCAGTTCTTC. Full variable domain (remainder filled in from reference TRBV28 and TRBJ2-1): DVKVTQSSRYLVKRTGEKVFLECVQDMDHENMFWYRQDPGLGLRLIYFSYDVKMKEKGDIPEGYSVSREKKERFSLILESASTNQTSMYLCASRTGWGLGEQFFGPGTRLTVL.

CDR3: CASSQERLAASSTDTQYF. The DNA for the CDR3 is TGTGCCAGCAGCCAAGAAAGACTAGCGGCTTCTAGCACAGATACGCAGTATTTT. This chain joins TRBV3-1 and TRBJ2-3; 9 bases agree with TRBD2. CDR3 size: 18 residues. The germline CDR1 and CDR2 sequences are LGHDT and YNNKEL (reference sequence). Trimming cost V 0 bases and J 0 bases; bases outside gene matches: 7.

In this sample, this clonotype turned up many times. This rearrangement joins TRBV20-1 to TRBJ2-7; D remains unclear. The ends were cut back, 6 bases at V and 2 bases at J, with 8 bases in the middle. This CDR3 region has 11 residues. Germline V gene data show CDR1 as DFQATT and CDR2 as SNEGSKA (reference sequence). The CDR3 here is CSAATTYEQYF. In nucleotides, the CDR3 is TGCAGTGCGGCCACCACCTACGAGCAGTACTTC.

This clonotype came up many times. CDR3 sequence (DNA): TGTGCCAGCACCAGCCAGGGTGCTGGGGCCAACGTCCTGACTTTC. Protein product: CASTSQGAGANVLTF. V gene TRBV12-3 or TRBV12-4 combines with J gene TRBJ2-6; D possibly corresponds to TRBD1 (5 bases). V lost 7 bases to trimming and J lost 2 bases, with 12 bases between them. The CDR3 runs 15 residues.

A remark on this clonotype: One base away lies a much larger clone, so this may be a sequencing read error. The rearrangement links TRBV5-1 to TRBJ1-1, with D hard to call. Germline V gene lookup returns CDR1 SGHRS and CDR2 YFSETQ. This CDR3 has 14 amino acids. V was shortened by 9 bases and J by 5 bases, with 20 bases between the two germline ends. For the CDR3, the DNA is TGCGCCAACGCCCCTCCGACCGGTGGGACTGAAGCTTTCTTT. Protein sequence: CANAPPTGGTEAFF.

This clonotype has ten or more counts. The chain joins TRBV11-2 to TRBJ2-1; the match to TRBD2 covers 10 bases. Germline CDR1 and CDR2: SGHAT and FQNNGV. CDR3 size: 14 residues. Germline trimming cut 3 bases from V and 12 bases from J; bases unmatched to any gene: 8. The CDR3: CASSFTTSGRGQFF. The DNA for the CDR3 is TGTGCCAGCAGCTTCACCACAAGCGGGAGGGGGCAGTTCTTC.

This clonotype has ten or more counts. The chain couples TRBV10-2 to TRBJ1-2, with 7 bases matching TRBD1. Per germline, CDR1 WSHSY and CDR2 SAAADI. The ends lost 7 bases at V and 8 bases at J; junction bases unmatched: 16. The CDR3 totals 15 residues. The CDR3 spells CASTGWTGMARGYTF. CDR3 coding DNA: TGCGCCAGCACCGGATGGACAGGAATGGCTAGGGGCTACACCTTC.

The rearrangement joins TRBV9 to TRBJ2-7; TRBD1 agrees at 10 bases. This CDR3 is 15 amino acids long. Germline-derived CDR1 and CDR2 are SGDLS and YYNGEE. The V and J ends lost 4 bases and 2 bases, in that order; junction bases with no gene match: 6. This CDR3 is CASSPRQGATYEQYF. In nucleotides, the CDR3 is TGTGCCAGCAGCCCCCGACAGGGGGCTACCTACGAGCAGTACTTC.